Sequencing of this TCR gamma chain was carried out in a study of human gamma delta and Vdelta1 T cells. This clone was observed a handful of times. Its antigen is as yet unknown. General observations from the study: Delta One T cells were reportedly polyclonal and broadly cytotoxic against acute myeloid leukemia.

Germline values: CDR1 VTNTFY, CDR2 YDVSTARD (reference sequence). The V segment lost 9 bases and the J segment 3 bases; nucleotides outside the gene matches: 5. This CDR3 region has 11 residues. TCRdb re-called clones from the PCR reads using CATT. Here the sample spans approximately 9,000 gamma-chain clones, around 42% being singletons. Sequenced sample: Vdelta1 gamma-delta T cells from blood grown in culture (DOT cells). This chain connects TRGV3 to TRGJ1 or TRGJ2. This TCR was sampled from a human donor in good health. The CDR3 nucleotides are TGTGCCACCGGAGCTTATTATAAGAAACTCTTT. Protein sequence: CATGAYYKKLF.